A selection of T cell receptor beta chains follows, all from one sample in a study of T cell responses to AZD1222 COVID-19 vaccine. Assay: immunoSEQ multiplex PCR; the TCRdb copy retains only in-frame clones and omits some. This table holds approximately 120,000 clones, 88% found once. The sequences come from peripheral blood, collected on day 0 of AZD1222 vaccination. These receptors all stem from an adult in good health. The CDR3 runs from the conserved cysteine through the conserved F or W. The D gene is left open where the match is weak. Size tells how often a clone was seen (once, few, many) or the class of an expanded clone, and some rows leave it out.

d_call j_call clone_size v_call cdr3_aa cdr3_nt
TRBD1 TRBJ1-5 NA TRBV29-1 CSVSIGTGDQPQHF TGCAGCGTGTCGATTGGGACAGGGGATCAGCCCCAGCATTTT
TRBD1 TRBJ2-7 NA TRBV11-3 CASSPWTGGHSYEQYF TGTGCCAGCAGCCCCTGGACAGGGGGCCACTCCTACGAGCAGTACTTC
TRBD1 TRBJ1-5 NA TRBV19 CASSIRQGGQPQHF TGTGCCAGTAGTATCCGACAGGGTGGTCAGCCCCAGCATTTT
TRBD1 TRBJ1-1 NA TRBV7-2 CASSLVGTVLNTEAFF TGTGCCAGCAGCTTAGTCGGGACAGTGCTGAACACTGAAGCTTTCTTT
NA TRBJ1-2 once TRBV5-4 CASSLGAASNTKTNYGYTF TGTGCCAGCAGCTTGGGGGCAGCCTCGAATACCAAAACTAACTATGGCTACACCTTC
NA TRBJ1-4 NA TRBV19 CASSLRGPTNEKLFF TGTGCCAGTAGCCTCCGGGGGCCCACTAATGAAAAACTGTTTTTT
NA TRBJ2-7 NA TRBV20-1 CSAIQGWEQYF TGCAGTGCTATTCAAGGATGGGAGCAGTACTTC
NA TRBJ1-2 once TRBV18 CASSPSRDHRGNTF TGTGCCAGCTCACCGTCCCGGGACCATCGAGGTAACACCTTC
TRBD1 TRBJ1-2 NA TRBV24-1 CATSDRDRVAGYTF TGTGCCACCAGTGATCGGGACAGGGTGGCTGGCTACACCTTC
TRBD1 TRBJ2-3 NA TRBV9 CASSVDGTGITDTQYF TGTGCCAGCAGCGTAGATGGGACAGGGATCACAGATACGCAGTATTTT
TRBD2 TRBJ2-2 NA TRBV19 CASSIISRGGPTGELFF TGTGCCAGTAGTATCATCTCGCGGGGGGGCCCCACCGGGGAGCTGTTTTTT